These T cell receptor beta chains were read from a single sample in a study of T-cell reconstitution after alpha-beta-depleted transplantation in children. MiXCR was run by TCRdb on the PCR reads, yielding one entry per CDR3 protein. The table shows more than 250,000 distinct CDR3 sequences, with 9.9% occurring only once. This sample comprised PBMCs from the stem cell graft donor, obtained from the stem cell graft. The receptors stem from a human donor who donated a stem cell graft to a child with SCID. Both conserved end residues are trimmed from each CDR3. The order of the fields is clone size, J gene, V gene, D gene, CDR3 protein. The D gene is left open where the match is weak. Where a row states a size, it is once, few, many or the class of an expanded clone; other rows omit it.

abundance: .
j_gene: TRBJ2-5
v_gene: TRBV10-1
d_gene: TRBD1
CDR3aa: ASSNQTGGTETQY

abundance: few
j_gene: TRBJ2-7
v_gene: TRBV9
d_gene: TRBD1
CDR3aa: ASSVGTDTYEQY

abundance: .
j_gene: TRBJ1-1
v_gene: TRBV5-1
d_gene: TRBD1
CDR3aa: ASSQQGVGDEAF

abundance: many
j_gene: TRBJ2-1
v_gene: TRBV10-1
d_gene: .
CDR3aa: ASSERREVGNEQF

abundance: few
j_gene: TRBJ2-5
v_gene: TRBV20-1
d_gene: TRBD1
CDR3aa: SARGVGTGGSVVETQY

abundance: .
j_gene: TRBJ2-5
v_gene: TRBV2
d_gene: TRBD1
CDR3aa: ASRKQGALYQETQY

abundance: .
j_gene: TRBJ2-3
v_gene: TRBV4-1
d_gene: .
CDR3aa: ASSQAGPPTDTQY

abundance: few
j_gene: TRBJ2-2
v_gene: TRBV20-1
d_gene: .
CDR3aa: SAREVANTGELF

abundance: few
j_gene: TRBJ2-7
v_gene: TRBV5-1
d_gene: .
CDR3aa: ASRAGMGEQY

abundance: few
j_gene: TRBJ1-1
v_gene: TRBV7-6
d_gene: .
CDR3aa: ASSLEGPLSEAF

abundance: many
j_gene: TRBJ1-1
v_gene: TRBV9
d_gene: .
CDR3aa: ASSVDGLLNTEAF

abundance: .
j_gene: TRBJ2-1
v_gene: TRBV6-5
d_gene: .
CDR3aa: ASSSQGLAHRDNEQF

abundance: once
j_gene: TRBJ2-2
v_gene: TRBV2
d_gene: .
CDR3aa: ASSGQPSNTVELF

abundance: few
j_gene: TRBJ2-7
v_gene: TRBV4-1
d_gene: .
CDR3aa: ASSPRVRVRTYEQY

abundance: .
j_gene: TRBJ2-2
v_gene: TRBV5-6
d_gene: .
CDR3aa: ASSLVLAGLYTGELF

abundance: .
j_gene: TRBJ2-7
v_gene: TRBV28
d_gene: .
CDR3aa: ASSLSGVHEQY